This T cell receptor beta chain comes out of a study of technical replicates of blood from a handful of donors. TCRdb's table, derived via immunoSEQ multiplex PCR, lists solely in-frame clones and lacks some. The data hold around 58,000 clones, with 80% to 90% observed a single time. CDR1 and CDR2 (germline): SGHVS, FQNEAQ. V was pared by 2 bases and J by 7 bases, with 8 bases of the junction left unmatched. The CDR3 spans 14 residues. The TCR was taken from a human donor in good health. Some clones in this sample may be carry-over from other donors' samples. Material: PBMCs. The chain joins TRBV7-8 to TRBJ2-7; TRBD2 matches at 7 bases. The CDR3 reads CASSLTGGGTEQYF. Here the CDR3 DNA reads TGTGCCAGCAGCTTAACCGGCGGGGGAACGGAGCAGTACTTC.